This entry lists 28 T cell receptor beta chains sequenced from one sample in a study of T cell responses to AZD1222 COVID-19 vaccine. Sequenced by immunoSEQ multiplex PCR; TCRdb stores in-frame clones only, minus some. This repertoire shows approximately 200,000 clones, over 80% found once; its top ten account for about 2.5%. The source was peripheral blood, collected on day 0 of MenACWY control vaccination. These receptors were taken from an adult in good health.

The chain carries TRBV27 and TRBJ2-2, with D hard to call. V was pared by 5 bases and J by 1 base, with 17 bases between. This CDR3 has 17 residues. CDR1 MNHEY and CDR2 SMNVEV come from the germline V gene (reference sequence). CDR3 amino acids: CASSPSTRWGNTGELFF. The CDR3 nucleotides are TGTGCCAGCAGTCCATCCACCAGATGGGGGAACACCGGGGAGCTGTTTTTT.

V gene TRBV30 combines with J gene TRBJ2-7, with D perhaps matching TRBD2 (5 bases). This CDR3 comprises 12 residues. Trimming shortened V by 2 bases and J by 3 bases, and 8 bases separated the two germline ends. Looked up from germline, CDR1 is GTSNPN and CDR2 is SVGIG (reference sequence). CDR3 bases: TGTGCCTGGAGTATCGGAGGCTACGAGCAGTACTTC. Its protein product is CAWSIGGYEQYF. Drawing the rest from reference TRBV30 and TRBJ2-7, the complete variable domain is SQTIHQWPATLVQPVGSPLSLECTVEGTSNPNLYWYRQAAGRGLQLLFYSVGIGQISSEVPQNLSASRPQDRQFILSSKKLLLSDSGFYLCAWSIGGYEQYFGPGTRLTVT.

The V and J genes are TRBV7-2 and TRBJ2-2; 7 positions agree with TRBD2. The CDR3 covers 14 residues. Germline V gene lookup returns CDR1 SGHTA and CDR2 FQGNSA. Unmatched junction bases numbered 5, after V lost 6 bases and J lost 4 bases. The CDR3 here is CASSSAGVTGELFF. CDR3 bases: TGTGCCAGCAGTTCCGCGGGGGTCACCGGGGAGCTGTTTTTT.

The chain recombines TRBV9 with TRBJ2-5; TRBD1 is a possible D gene (5 bases). Germline V gives CDR1 SGDLS, CDR2 YYNGEE. The CDR3 runs to 14 residues. Trimming shortened V by 1 base and J by 3 bases, and 10 bases separated the two germline ends. The CDR3 loop reads CASSVSTDEETQYF. Here the CDR3 DNA reads TGTGCCAGCAGCGTATCGACAGACGAAGAGACCCAGTACTTC.

The rearrangement uses TRBV5-1 and TRBJ2-1, with 10 bases fitting TRBD2. V trimming: 2 bases; J trimming: 1 base; junction bases outside the gene matches: 3. The germline CDR1 and CDR2 sequences are SGHRS and YFSETQ. This CDR3 is 16 amino acids long. The CDR3 loop is CASSLSSGGSYNEQFF. CDR3 sequence (DNA): TGCGCCAGCAGCTTAAGTAGCGGGGGGTCCTACAATGAGCAGTTCTTC.

V usage is TRBV19 and J usage is TRBJ2-2; D gene uncertain. Germline V gene lookup returns CDR1 LNHDA and CDR2 SQIVND (reference sequence). Between the trimmed V and J ends, which lost 6 bases and 4 bases, there was a span of 9 bases. This CDR3 region has 13 residues. CDR3 DNA: TGTGCCAGTAGGAAGGGCCCCACCGGGGAGCTGTTTTTT. This codes for CASRKGPTGELFF.

The V call is TRBV30, the J call TRBJ2-2, with D possibly being TRBD2 (5 bases). V was trimmed by 1 base and J by 0 bases, leaving 12 bases between them. The CDR3 totals 16 residues. Germline loops: CDR1 GTSNPN, CDR2 SVGIG (reference sequence). This chain's CDR3 is CAWSALGAANTGELFF. CDR3 nucleotides: TGTGCCTGGAGTGCACTTGGAGCGGCGAACACCGGGGAGCTGTTTTTT.

V and J are TRBV5-1 and TRBJ1-2, with D possibly being TRBD1 (5 bases). The length of the CDR3 is 13 residues. The V end was cut by 7 bases, the J end by 4 bases, with 14 bases between. CDR1 is SGHRS, CDR2 YFSETQ, per germline. CDR3 nucleotides: TGCGCCAGCGCACAGGCTTCTGGCTATGGCTACACCTTC. Translating gives CASAQASGYGYTF.

The table lists this clone with a count of one. The genes are TRBV30 and TRBJ1-5; D remains ambiguous. V shed 1 base and J shed 3 bases, with 7 bases lying between them. The CDR3 covers 13 residues. Germline V lookup: CDR1 GTSNPN, CDR2 SVGIG (reference sequence). CDR3 residues: CAWSGSDNQPQHF. Here the CDR3 DNA reads TGTGCCTGGAGTGGGAGTGACAATCAGCCCCAGCATTTT. Filled out from reference TRBV30 and TRBJ1-5, the complete variable domain reads SQTIHQWPATLVQPVGSPLSLECTVEGTSNPNLYWYRQAAGRGLQLLFYSVGIGQISSEVPQNLSASRPQDRQFILSSKKLLLSDSGFYLCAWSGSDNQPQHFGDGTRLSIL.

V gene TRBV27 combines with J gene TRBJ1-2, with 9 positions matching TRBD1. Per the germline V gene, CDR1 is MNHEY and CDR2 is SMNVEV (reference sequence). V was clipped by 5 bases and J by 2 bases; unmatched bases: 9. The CDR3 spans 16 residues. The CDR3 is CASSAGTGHSNYGYTF. The CDR3 DNA reads as TGTGCCAGCAGTGCCGGGACAGGGCATAGCAACTATGGCTACACCTTC.

The gene calls are TRBV30 and TRBJ2-2; D is undetermined. Germline CDR1 GTSNPN, CDR2 SVGIG (reference sequence). This CDR3 region has 14 residues. Trimming took 0 bases from V and 3 from J, leaving 8 bases between them. CDR3 sequence: CAWSVGGHTGELFF. CDR3 DNA: TGTGCCTGGAGTGTCGGTGGGCACACCGGGGAGCTGTTTTTT.

This chain joins TRBV19 and TRBJ2-4; 7 nucleotides align to TRBD2. Trimming took 7 bases from V and 6 from J; bases not matched to a gene: 9. The germline gives CDR1 LNHDA, CDR2 SQIVND (reference sequence). The CDR3 sequence is 14 residues long. CDR3 DNA: TGTGCCAGTAATCTGGGAGGGGCGGGAAACATTCAGTACTTC. This translates into CASNLGGAGNIQYF.

The table lists this clone with a count of one. The chain links TRBV30 to TRBJ1-2, with 7 bases that match TRBD1. Germline lookup yields CDR1 GTSNPN and CDR2 SVGIG (reference sequence). CDR3 length equals 14 residues. The V segment lost 1 base and the J segment 1 base; nucleotides outside the gene matches: 3. CDR3 residues: CAWSGQGINYGYTF. CDR3 nucleotides: TGTGCCTGGAGTGGACAGGGAATTAACTATGGCTACACCTTC. The full variable domain, with the rest looked up from reference TRBV30 and TRBJ1-2, is SQTIHQWPATLVQPVGSPLSLECTVEGTSNPNLYWYRQAAGRGLQLLFYSVGIGQISSEVPQNLSASRPQDRQFILSSKKLLLSDSGFYLCAWSGQGINYGYTFGSGTRLTVV.

The chain joins TRBV5-1 to TRBJ1-1, with TRBD1 as a possible D gene (5 bases). This CDR3 region has 13 residues. From germline, CDR1 is SGHRS and CDR2 YFSETQ. Trimming stripped 0 bases from V and 6 bases from J, with 9 bases between. CDR3 bases: TGCGCCAGCAGCTTGGCCGGGGGGTCTGAAGCTTTCTTT. This codes for CASSLAGGSEAFF.

The chain has TRBV6-4 and TRBJ2-1; TRBD2 aligns across 13 bases. The CDR3 covers 16 residues. V shed 4 bases and J 8 bases; nucleotides not matched to a gene: 8. Germline CDR1 reads MRHNA; CDR2 reads SNTAGT. The CDR3 DNA is TGTGCCAGCAGTGCCTCGGGACTAGCGGGGCCGGATGAGCAGTTCTTC. It is translated as CASSASGLAGPDEQFF.

This clone was counted between two and nine times. The CDR3 nucleotides read TGTGCCAGCAGTTTGGGGGGCGATTCGCTCTATGGCTACACCTTC. Its protein product is CASSLGGDSLYGYTF. The chain uses TRBV28 and TRBJ1-2, with D tentatively TRBD1 (6 bases). Germline CDR1 is MDHEN and CDR2 is SYDVKM. CDR3 size: 15 residues. Trimming left V 3 bases short and J 4 bases short, with 15 bases between.

The rearrangement joins TRBV7-9 to TRBJ2-2, with 15 bases matching TRBD2. CDR3 length equals 18 residues. V gave up 3 bases and J gave up 4 bases; unmatched junction bases: 6. In germline, CDR1 is SEHNR, CDR2 FQNEAQ (reference sequence). The CDR3 protein is CASSFGLAGGPGTGELFF. CDR3 coding DNA: TGTGCCAGCAGCTTTGGACTAGCGGGAGGGCCGGGCACCGGGGAGCTGTTTTTT.

This clone was observed once. The chain is built from TRBV7-2 and TRBJ1-6; D ambiguous. Trimming removed 8 bases at V and 6 bases at J, with 14 bases between. Germline V lookup: CDR1 SGHTA, CDR2 FQGNSA. The CDR3 totals 14 residues. DNA for the CDR3: TGTGCCAGCGGGCATTCGAAGAGTAATTCACCCCTCCACTTT. This encodes CASGHSKSNSPLHF.

The chain joins TRBV19 to TRBJ2-1; TRBD1 might be the D (6 bases). The CDR3 has 15 residues. V lost 9 bases to trimming and J lost 0 bases, with 15 bases between them. Germline V gene lookup returns CDR1 LNHDA and CDR2 SQIVND (reference sequence). The CDR3 nucleotides read TGTGCCAGCGCCCCAGACAGGAGCTCCTACAATGAGCAGTTCTTC. It translates to CASAPDRSSYNEQFF.

The chain is built from TRBV7-9 and TRBJ1-2, with D unclear. The CDR3 totals 14 residues. Germline values: CDR1 SEHNR, CDR2 FQNEAQ (reference sequence). V gave up 5 bases and J gave up 7 bases, with 17 bases separating them. CDR3 sequence reads: CASSRGSGRGGYTF. DNA of the CDR3: TGTGCCAGCAGCAGAGGATCCGGGCGTGGTGGCTACACCTTC.

V is TRBV18 and J is TRBJ2-7; 9 nucleotides agree with TRBD1. CDR1 is KGHSH and CDR2 is LQKENI in the germline V gene. V gave up 6 bases and J gave up 5 bases; unmatched junction bases: 11. The CDR3 totals 15 residues. The CDR3 sequence is CASSTPTGGRNEQYF. The DNA of the CDR3 is TGTGCCAGCTCGACTCCGACAGGGGGTAGGAACGAGCAGTACTTC.

The rearrangement links TRBV6-5 to TRBJ1-1; 8 nucleotides agree with TRBD1. V dropped 8 bases and J dropped 1; count of bases not matched to a gene: 6. The CDR3 has 14 amino acids. Germline CDR1 reads MNHEY; CDR2 reads SVGAGI. The CDR3 DNA sequence: TGTGCCAGCCGGTCCGGGACAGGGAACACTGAAGCTTTCTTT. Protein product: CASRSGTGNTEAFF.

This clone appeared once. This rearrangement joins TRBV7-9 to TRBJ1-1, with D tentatively TRBD1 (6 bases). Germline CDR1 is SEHNR and CDR2 is FQNEAQ (reference sequence). The CDR3 extends over 14 amino acids. V lost 1 base, J lost 6 bases, and 12 bases lay in between. This CDR3 is CASSLVLDSAEAFF. DNA for the CDR3: TGTGCCAGCAGCTTAGTCTTGGACAGCGCTGAAGCTTTCTTT.

A note on this clone: Other nucleotide sequences from this sample produce the same CDR3. The chain is built from TRBV29-1 and TRBJ1-5; weak D call: TRBD1 (5 bases). V shed 3 bases and J shed 4 bases, with 10 bases lying between them. The CDR3 has 13 amino acids. Looked up from germline, CDR1 is SQVTM and CDR2 is ANQGSEA. The CDR3 reads CSVDTGGNQPQHF. CDR3 nucleotide sequence: TGCAGCGTTGATACCGGGGGGAATCAGCCCCAGCATTTT. Using reference TRBV29-1 and TRBJ1-5 for the parts outside the CDR3, the full variable domain is SAVISQKPSRDICQRGTSLTIQCQVDSQVTMMFWYRQQPGQSLTLIATANQGSEATYESGFVIDKFPISRPNLTFSTLTVSNMSPEDSSIYLCSVDTGGNQPQHFGDGTRLSIL.

The chain has TRBV2 and TRBJ1-5; TRBD1 aligns across 9 bases. CDR1 SNHLY and CDR2 FYNNEI come from the germline V gene. V trimming: 2 bases; J trimming: 5 bases; junction bases outside the gene matches: 4. The CDR3 is 15 residues long. CDR3 protein: CASSESTGGHQPQHF. CDR3 DNA sequence: TGTGCCAGCAGTGAAAGTACAGGGGGCCATCAGCCCCAGCATTTT.

This chain joins TRBV5-1 and TRBJ2-2; D possibly corresponds to TRBD1 (6 bases). This CDR3 region has 14 residues. Germline V gene data show CDR1 as SGHRS and CDR2 as YFSETQ. Trimming left V 4 bases short and J 3 bases short, with 10 bases between. The CDR3 is CASSLQGYTGELFF. The CDR3 bases are TGCGCCAGCAGCCTACAGGGTTACACCGGGGAGCTGTTTTTT.

This chain uses TRBV7-9 with TRBJ2-1, with D hard to call. Trimming took 1 base from V and 8 from J, leaving 6 bases between them. CDR1 is SEHNR and CDR2 is FQNEAQ in the germline V gene (reference sequence). This CDR3 spans 12 amino acids. The CDR3 DNA reads TGTGCCAGCAGCTTAGGCTTCGATGAGCAGTTCTTC. Protein product: CASSLGFDEQFF.

The chain has TRBV27 and TRBJ2-1; possible D gene TRBD1, 5 bases. V lost 8 bases, J lost 0 bases, and 20 bases lay in between. The CDR3 is made up of 17 amino acids. Germline CDR1 is MNHEY and CDR2 is SMNVEV (reference sequence). This chain's CDR3 is CASGEDKGWSSYNEQFF. In DNA form, the CDR3 reads TGTGCCAGCGGTGAGGATAAGGGGTGGAGCTCCTACAATGAGCAGTTCTTC.